This T cell receptor (beta chain) derives from a study of blood T cell repertoires in COVID-19 (dated by TCRdb to 2019 to 2021). Study-wide context: The collaborator samples originated in the United States, Italy and Spain and spanned the acute and convalescent phases of COVID-19. The material from the prospective study consisted of cDNA or gDNA derived from T cells, B-cell-depleted T cells, or PBMCs. Subjects who had been exposed to COVID-19, were actively infected with it, or had recovered from it provided the deeply sampled blood TCRbeta repertoires that made up the dataset. The repertoires were released in a freely available public database intended as a resource for research on the immune response to SARS-CoV-2. Samples came from the ongoing ImmuneRACE study (first 160 participants) plus 1,254 subjects from 6 global collaborators. The sample metadata nearly always contained a de-identified subject ID, COVID-19 status, age in years and sex. Where HLA class I and class II types were available, the types were taken from metadata supplied by the sample provider, not from assay-based typing.

Of note for this clone: The antigen this receptor binds is unknown. No much larger clone is present one base from it, and per-base qualities are unavailable.

Including cysteine and phenylalanine, the CDR3 has 14 amino acids. Of the read, only the CDR3 DNA is kept; its 42 bases are in frame from base 1. The germline V gene (reference sequence) gives CDR1 as SSHAT and CDR2 as FNYEAQ. The germline V and J ends show losses of 0 bases and 5 bases respectively, and no gene match explains 2 bases of the junction. The collaborating institutions used their own protocols to collect whole blood in K2EDTA tubes. For TCRbeta analysis, collaborator samples were shipped as frozen whole blood, as isolated PBMCs, or as DNA extracted from either sample type. The immunoSEQ Assay, a bias-controlled multiplex PCR, was used to amplify TCRbeta CDR3 regions from genomic DNA. As for how the authors treated the data: Nucleated cell counts per sample were estimated from amplification of reference gene primers within the assay. To quantify the absolute abundance of each unique TCRbeta CDR3 rearrangement, sequence reads were collapsed and filtered. Productive Simpson clonality was computed per sample as the square root of Simpson's diversity index over productive rearrangements. Entries here come from immuneACCESS through TCRdb and include only in-frame sequences with V and J called. Some clones fail to appear in such tables; in the studies checked, an unresolved V gene covers under half of the shortfall, and the cause of the remainder is unknown. The V and J calls and the clone size are those of that table, but D and trimming were determined from the DNA. This sample is represented by roughly 140,000 clones; 65% to 85% of them were singletons. The ten largest make up around 1.8% of the sample.

The study at large found these results: How much clinical and demographic metadata was included differed by source and by participant, and the metadata was provided uncurated.

The sequence was obtained from a woman in her sixties or seventies with acute or convalescent COVID-19. The chain joins TRBV7-7 to TRBJ2-3; TRBD2 fits 7 bases in the junction. Sample: peripheral blood. The nucleotide sequence reads as follows: TGTGCCAGCAGCTTAGCCGGGGAGGGAGATACGCAGTATTTT. It is translated as CASSLAGEGDTQYF.